Listed here is a single T cell receptor beta chain. This sample is part of a study of T cell changes during pregnancy in multiple sclerosis. Germline assignment: CDR1 MNHEY and CDR2 SVGAGI. This CDR3 region has 15 residues. V gave up 7 bases and J gave up 5 bases, with 18 bases separating them. Method: immunoSEQ multiplex PCR; TCRdb's copy keeps in-frame clones and lacks some. Among around 50,000 clones listed, around 91% were seen once. The receptor comes from a female donor with multiple sclerosis, enrolled in a pregnancy study. V gene TRBV6-5 combines with J gene TRBJ2-1; a weak D match, TRBD1 (6 bases). The sample was CD8+ T cells from peripheral blood mononuclear cells, taken in the second trimester of pregnancy. As DNA, the CDR3 is TGTGCCAGCATGTTGCGCCGGGACACCGACAATGAGCAGTTCTTC. Its protein product is CASMLRRDTDNEQFF.